This TCR beta chain was sequenced in a study of T-cell reconstitution after alpha-beta-depleted transplantation in children. Construction of the TCRbeta library involved unique molecular identifiers. TCRdb itself ran the PCR reads through MiXCR, one entry per CDR3 protein. The sample records 200,000 to 300,000 distinct CDR3 sequences, approximately 12% being singletons. This clonotype was picked up many times. Between the trimmed V and J ends, which lost 1 base and 12 bases, there was a span of 13 bases. Germline V gene data show CDR1 as KGHDR and CDR2 as SFDVKD. There are 13 residues in the CDR3. This TCR derives from a human donor who donated a stem cell graft to a child with acute lymphoblastic leukemia. This chain joins TRBV24-1 and TRBJ2-3; tentatively, D is TRBD2 (6 bases). Sample: PBMCs from the stem cell graft donor, taken from the stem cell graft. The CDR3 DNA reads TGTGCCACCAGTGATTTTGGGCGGGATCCACAGTATTTT. It translates to CATSDFGRDPQYF.